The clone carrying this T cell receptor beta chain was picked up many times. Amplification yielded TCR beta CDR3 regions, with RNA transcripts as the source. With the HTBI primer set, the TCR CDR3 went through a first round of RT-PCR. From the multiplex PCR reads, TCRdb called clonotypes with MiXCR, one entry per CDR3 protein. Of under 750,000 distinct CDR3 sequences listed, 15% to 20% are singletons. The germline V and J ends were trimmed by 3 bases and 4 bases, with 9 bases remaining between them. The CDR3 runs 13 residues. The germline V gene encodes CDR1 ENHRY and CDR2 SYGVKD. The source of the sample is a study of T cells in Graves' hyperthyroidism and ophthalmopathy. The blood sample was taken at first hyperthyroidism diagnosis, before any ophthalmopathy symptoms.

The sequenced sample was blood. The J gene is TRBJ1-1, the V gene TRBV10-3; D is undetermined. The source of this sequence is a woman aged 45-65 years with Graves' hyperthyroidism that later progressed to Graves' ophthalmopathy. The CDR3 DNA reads TGTGCCATCAGTGACCCCCTTTCCACTGAAGCTTTCTTT. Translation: CAISDPLSTEAFF.